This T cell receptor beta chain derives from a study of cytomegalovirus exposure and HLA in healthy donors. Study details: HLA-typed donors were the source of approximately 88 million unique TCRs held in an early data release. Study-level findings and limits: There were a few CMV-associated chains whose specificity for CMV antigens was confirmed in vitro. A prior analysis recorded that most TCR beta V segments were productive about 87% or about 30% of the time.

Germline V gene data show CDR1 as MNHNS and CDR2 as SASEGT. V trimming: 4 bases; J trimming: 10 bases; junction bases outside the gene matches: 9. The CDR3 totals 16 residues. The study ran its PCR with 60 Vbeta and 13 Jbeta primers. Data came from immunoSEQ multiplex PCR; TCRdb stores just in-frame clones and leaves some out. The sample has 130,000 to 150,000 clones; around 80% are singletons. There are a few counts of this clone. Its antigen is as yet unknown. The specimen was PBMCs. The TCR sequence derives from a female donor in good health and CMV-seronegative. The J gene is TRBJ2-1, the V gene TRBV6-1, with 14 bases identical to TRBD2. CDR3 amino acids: CASSGTSGGPRGEQFF. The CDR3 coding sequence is TGTGCCAGCAGTGGGACTAGCGGGGGGCCTCGCGGCGAGCAGTTCTTC.